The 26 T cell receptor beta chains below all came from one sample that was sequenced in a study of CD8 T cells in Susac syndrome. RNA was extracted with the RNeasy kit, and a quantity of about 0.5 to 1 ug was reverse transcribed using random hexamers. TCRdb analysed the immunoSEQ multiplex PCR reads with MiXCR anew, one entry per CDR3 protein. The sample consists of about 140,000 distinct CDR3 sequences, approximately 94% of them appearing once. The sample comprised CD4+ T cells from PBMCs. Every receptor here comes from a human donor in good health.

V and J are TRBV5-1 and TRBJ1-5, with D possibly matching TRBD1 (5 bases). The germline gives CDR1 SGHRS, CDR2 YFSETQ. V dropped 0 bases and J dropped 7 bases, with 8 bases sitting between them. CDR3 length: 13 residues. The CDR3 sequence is CASSLEGTQPQHF. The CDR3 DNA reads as TGCGCCAGCAGCTTGGAGGGGACCCAGCCCCAGCATTTT.

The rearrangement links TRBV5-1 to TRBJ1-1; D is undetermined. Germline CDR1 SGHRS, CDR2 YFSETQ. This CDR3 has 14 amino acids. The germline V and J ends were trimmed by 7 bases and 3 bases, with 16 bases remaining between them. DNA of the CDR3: TGCGCCAGCCAAGACCTCCCAAGTTACACTGAAGCTTTCTTT. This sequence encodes CASQDLPSYTEAFF.

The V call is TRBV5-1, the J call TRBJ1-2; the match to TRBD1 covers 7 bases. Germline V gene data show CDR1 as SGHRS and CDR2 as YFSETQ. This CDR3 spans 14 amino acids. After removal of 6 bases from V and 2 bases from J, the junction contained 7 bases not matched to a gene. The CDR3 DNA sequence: TGCGCCAGCAAATCTCCGGGACAGAACTATGGCTACACCTTC. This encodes CASKSPGQNYGYTF.

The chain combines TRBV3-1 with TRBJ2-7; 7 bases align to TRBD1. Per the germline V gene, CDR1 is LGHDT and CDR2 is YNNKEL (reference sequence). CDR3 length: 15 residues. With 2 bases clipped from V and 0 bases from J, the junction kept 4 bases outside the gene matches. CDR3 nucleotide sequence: TGTGCCAGCAGCCAATCGACAGGGAGCTCCTACGAGCAGTACTTC. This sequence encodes CASSQSTGSSYEQYF.

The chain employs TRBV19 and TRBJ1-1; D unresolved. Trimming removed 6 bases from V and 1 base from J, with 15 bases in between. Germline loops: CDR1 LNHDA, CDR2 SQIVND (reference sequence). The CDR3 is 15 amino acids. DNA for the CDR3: TGTGCCAGTAGACAACCTAGGGTGAGGAACACTGAAGCTTTCTTT. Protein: CASRQPRVRNTEAFF. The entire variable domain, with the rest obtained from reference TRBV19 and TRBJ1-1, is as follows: DGGITQSPKYLFRKEGQNVTLSCEQNLNHDAMYWYRQDPGQGLRLIYYSQIVNDFQKGDIAEGYSVSREKKESFPLTVTSAQKNPTAFYLCASRQPRVRNTEAFFGQGTRLTVV.

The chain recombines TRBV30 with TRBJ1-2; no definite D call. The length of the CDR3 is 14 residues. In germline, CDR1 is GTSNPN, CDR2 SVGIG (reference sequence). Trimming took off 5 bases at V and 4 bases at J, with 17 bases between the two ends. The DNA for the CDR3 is TGTGCCTGGTCTTTTTCAGAGACCCCCTATGGCTACACCTTC. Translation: CAWSFSETPYGYTF.

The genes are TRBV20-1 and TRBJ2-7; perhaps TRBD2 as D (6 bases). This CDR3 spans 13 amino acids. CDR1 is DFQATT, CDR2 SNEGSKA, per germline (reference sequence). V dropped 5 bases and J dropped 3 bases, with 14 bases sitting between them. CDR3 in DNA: TGCAGTGCTCCCGGTATAGCGGTCTACGAGCAGTACTTC. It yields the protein CSAPGIAVYEQYF.

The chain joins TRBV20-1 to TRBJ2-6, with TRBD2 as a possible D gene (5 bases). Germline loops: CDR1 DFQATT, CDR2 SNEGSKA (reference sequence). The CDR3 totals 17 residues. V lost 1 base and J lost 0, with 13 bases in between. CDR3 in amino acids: CSARVEGRPSGANVLTF. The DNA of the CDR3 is TGCAGTGCTAGAGTCGAGGGCAGGCCCTCTGGGGCCAACGTCCTGACTTTC.

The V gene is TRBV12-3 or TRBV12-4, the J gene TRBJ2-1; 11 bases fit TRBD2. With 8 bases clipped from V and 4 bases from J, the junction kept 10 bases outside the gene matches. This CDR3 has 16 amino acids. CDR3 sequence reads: CASSARTSGSYNEQFF. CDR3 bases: TGTGCCAGCTCCGCCCGGACTAGCGGGTCTTACAATGAGCAGTTCTTC.

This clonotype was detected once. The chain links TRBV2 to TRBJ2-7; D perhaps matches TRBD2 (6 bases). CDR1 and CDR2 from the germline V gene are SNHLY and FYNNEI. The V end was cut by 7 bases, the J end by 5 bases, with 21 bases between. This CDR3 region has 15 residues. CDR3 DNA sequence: TGTGCCAGCACCTCCGGAGGGCAGGGCTATAACGAGCAGTACTTC. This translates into CASTSGGQGYNEQYF.

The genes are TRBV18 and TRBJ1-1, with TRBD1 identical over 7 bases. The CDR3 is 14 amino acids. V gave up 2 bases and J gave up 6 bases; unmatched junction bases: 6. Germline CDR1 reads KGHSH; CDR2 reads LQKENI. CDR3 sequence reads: CASSPNTGTAEAFF. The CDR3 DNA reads TGTGCCAGCTCACCAAATACCGGGACAGCTGAAGCTTTCTTT.

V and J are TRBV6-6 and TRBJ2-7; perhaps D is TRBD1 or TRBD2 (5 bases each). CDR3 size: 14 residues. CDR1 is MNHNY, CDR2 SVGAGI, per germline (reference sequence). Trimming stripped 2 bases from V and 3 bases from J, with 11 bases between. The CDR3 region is CASSYPGTNYEQYF. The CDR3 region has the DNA TGTGCCAGCAGTTACCCGGGGACGAACTACGAGCAGTACTTC.

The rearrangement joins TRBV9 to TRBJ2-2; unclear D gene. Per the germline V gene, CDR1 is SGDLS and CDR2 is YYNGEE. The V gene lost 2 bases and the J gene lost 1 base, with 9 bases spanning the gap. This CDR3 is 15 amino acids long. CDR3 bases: TGTGCCAGCAGCGTTCGACTGGAGAACACCGGGGAGCTGTTTTTT. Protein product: CASSVRLENTGELFF.

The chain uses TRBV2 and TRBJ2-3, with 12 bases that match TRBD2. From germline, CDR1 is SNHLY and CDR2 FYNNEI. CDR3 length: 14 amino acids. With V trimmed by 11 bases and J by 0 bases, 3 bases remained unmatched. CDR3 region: CAGTSGSSTDTQYF. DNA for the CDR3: TGTGCCGGGACTAGCGGGTCTAGCACAGATACGCAGTATTTT.

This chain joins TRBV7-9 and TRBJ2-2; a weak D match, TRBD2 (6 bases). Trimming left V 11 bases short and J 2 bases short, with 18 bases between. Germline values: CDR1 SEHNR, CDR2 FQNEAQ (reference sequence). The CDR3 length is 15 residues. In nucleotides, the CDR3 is TGTGCCGGGCGGGGCGTAGGACGTAACACCGGGGAGCTGTTTTTT. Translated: CAGRGVGRNTGELFF.

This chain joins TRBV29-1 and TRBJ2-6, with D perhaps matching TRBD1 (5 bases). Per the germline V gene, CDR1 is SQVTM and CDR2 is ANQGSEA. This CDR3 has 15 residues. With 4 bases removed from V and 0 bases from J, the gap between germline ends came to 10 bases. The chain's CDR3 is CSVAQGTSGANVLTF. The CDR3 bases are TGCAGCGTTGCCCAGGGCACCTCTGGGGCCAACGTCCTGACTTTC. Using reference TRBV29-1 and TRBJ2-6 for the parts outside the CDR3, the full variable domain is SAVISQKPSRDICQRGTSLTIQCQVDSQVTMMFWYRQQPGQSLTLIATANQGSEATYESGFVIDKFPISRPNLTFSTLTVSNMSPEDSSIYLCSVAQGTSGANVLTFGAGSRLTVL.

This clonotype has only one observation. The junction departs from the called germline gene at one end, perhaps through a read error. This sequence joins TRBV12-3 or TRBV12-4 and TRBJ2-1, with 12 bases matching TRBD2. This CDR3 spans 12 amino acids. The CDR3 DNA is TGTGCCAGCAGCCTTACTAGCGGGAGGTCCGCCTTC. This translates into CASSLTSGRSAF.

The CDR3 DNA reads as TGCAGTGCTTTTGGACAGGGGTGGAACACTGAAGCTTTCTTT. Translated, it gives CSAFGQGWNTEAFF. The chain carries TRBV20-1 and TRBJ1-1, with 9 bases identical to TRBD1. The length of the CDR3 is 14 residues. J was trimmed by 1 base and V by 5 bases; bases with no gene match: 5. Germline CDR1 and CDR2: DFQATT and SNEGSKA (reference sequence).

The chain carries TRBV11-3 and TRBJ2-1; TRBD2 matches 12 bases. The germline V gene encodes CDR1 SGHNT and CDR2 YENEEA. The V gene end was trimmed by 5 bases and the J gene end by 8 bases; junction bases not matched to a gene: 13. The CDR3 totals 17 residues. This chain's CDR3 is CASSARLAGDYRDEQFF. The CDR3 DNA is TGTGCCAGCAGCGCCCGACTAGCGGGAGATTACCGCGATGAGCAGTTCTTC.

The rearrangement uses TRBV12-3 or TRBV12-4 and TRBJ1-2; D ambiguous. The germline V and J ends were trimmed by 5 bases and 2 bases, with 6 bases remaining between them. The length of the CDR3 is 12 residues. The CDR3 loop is CASSPSNYGYTF. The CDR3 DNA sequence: TGTGCCAGCAGTCCAAGCAACTATGGCTACACCTTC.

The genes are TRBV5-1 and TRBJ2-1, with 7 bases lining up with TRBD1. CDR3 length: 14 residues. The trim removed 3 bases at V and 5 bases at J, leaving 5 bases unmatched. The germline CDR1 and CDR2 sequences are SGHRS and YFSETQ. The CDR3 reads CASSWITGDNEQFF. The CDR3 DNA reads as TGCGCCAGCAGCTGGATAACAGGGGACAATGAGCAGTTCTTC.

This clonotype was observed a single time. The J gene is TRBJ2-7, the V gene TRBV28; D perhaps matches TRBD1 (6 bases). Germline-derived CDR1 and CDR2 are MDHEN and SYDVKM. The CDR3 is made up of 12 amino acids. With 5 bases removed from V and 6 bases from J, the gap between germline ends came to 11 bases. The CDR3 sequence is CASSVHRVEQYF. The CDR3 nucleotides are TGTGCCAGCAGTGTGCACAGGGTCGAGCAGTACTTC. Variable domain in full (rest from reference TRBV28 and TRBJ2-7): DVKVTQSSRYLVKRTGEKVFLECVQDMDHENMFWYRQDPGLGLRLIYFSYDVKMKEKGDIPEGYSVSREKKERFSLILESASTNQTSMYLCASSVHRVEQYFGPGTRLTVT.

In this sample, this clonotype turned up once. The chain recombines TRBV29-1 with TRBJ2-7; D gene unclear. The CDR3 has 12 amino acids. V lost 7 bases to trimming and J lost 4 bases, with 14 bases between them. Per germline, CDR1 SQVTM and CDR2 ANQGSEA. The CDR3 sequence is CSAKTPKYEQYF. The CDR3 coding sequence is TGCAGCGCCAAAACCCCCAAGTACGAGCAGTACTTC.

This CDR3 reads CASSLGWGEKLFF. The CDR3 bases are TGCGCCAGCAGCTTGGGATGGGGTGAAAAACTGTTTTTT. The chain links TRBV5-1 to TRBJ1-4; D remains ambiguous. Between the trimmed V and J ends, which lost 0 bases and 7 bases, there was a span of 7 bases. The CDR3 extends over 13 amino acids. CDR1 SGHRS and CDR2 YFSETQ come from the germline V gene.

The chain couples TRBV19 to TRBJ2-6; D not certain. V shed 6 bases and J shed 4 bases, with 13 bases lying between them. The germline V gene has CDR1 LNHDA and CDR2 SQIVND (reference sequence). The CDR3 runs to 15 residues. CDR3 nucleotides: TGTGCCAGTAGCGAACCGTCCGCCGGGGCCAACGTCCTGACTTTC. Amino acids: CASSEPSAGANVLTF.

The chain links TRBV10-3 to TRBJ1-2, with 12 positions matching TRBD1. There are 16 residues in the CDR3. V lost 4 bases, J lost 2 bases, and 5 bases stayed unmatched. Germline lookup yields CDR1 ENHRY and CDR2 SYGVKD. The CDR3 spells CAISASGTGGNYGYTF. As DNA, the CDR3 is TGTGCCATCAGTGCCTCCGGGACAGGGGGCAACTATGGCTACACCTTC.